The clone carrying this T cell receptor beta chain appeared a single time. This table comes from immunoSEQ multiplex PCR, and its TCRdb copy is limited to in-frame clones, with some not included. This sample yields 90,000 to 95,000 clones, of which 89% are seen a single time; about 10% belongs to the top ten. Following autologous stem cell transplantation, relapse occurred in every patient, and exposure to brentuximab vedotin varied. CDR1 and CDR2 (germline): MNHEY, SMNVEV (reference sequence). The CDR3 contains 15 residues. V was pared by 6 bases and J by 7 bases, with 16 bases between. This entry is derived from a study of PD-1 blockade in classical Hodgkin lymphoma.

This TCR was recovered from a human donor with classical Hodgkin lymphoma. The source was peripheral blood mononuclear cells (PBMCs), collected before the second cycle of nivolumab. The J gene is TRBJ1-6, the V gene TRBV27; D might be TRBD1 (5 bases). CDR3 loop: CASSVTTVRNSPLHF. For the CDR3, the DNA is TGTGCCAGCAGCGTCACGACAGTACGAAATTCACCCCTCCACTTT.